These 9 T cell receptor beta chains share one sample of origin, sequenced in a study of cytomegalovirus exposure and HLA in healthy donors (dated by TCRdb to 2017 to 2019). Libraries came from the immunoSEQ multiplex PCR assay. Imported from immuneACCESS, the table was reduced by TCRdb to in-frame sequences with V and J called. These copies leave out some clones; in studies compared against another copy, an unresolved V gene accounts for under half, and the cause of the remainder is not known. The table for this sample lists 190,000 or so clones; approximately 82% of them were counted only once. The ten largest clones take up around 15% of the sample. Sequencing was performed on PBMCs. The receptors shown here come from a woman in her twenties or thirties in good health and CMV-seropositive.

The gene calls are TRBV6-6 and TRBJ1-2, with 9 nucleotides matching TRBD1. Germline V gives CDR1 MNHNY, CDR2 SVGAGI (reference sequence). V dropped 3 bases and J dropped 7; count of bases not matched to a gene: 12. This CDR3 spans 16 amino acids. The CDR3 DNA reads TGTGCCAGCAGTTATGGCGGGACAGGGTTTTCAGGTGGCTACACCTTC. Protein: CASSYGGTGFSGGYTF.

The chain employs TRBV5-1 and TRBJ1-1, with D tentatively TRBD1 (5 bases). Looked up from germline, CDR1 is SGHRS and CDR2 is YFSETQ. The V gene lost 2 bases and the J gene lost 13 bases, with 15 bases spanning the gap. CDR3 size: 12 residues. CDR3 loop: CASSFGMGQGFF. In DNA, the CDR3 is TGCGCCAGCAGCTTCGGTATGGGGCAGGGTTTCTTT.

A note on this clone: Other DNA sequences within the sample encode an identical CDR3. This chain uses TRBV27 with TRBJ2-1; 10 nucleotides line up with TRBD2. The CDR3 extends over 15 amino acids. With V trimmed by 2 bases and J by 4 bases, 2 bases remained unmatched. The germline V gene has CDR1 MNHEY and CDR2 SMNVEV (reference sequence). CDR3 protein: CASSLLAGAYNEQFF. CDR3 DNA sequence: TGTGCCAGCAGTTTACTAGCGGGGGCTTACAATGAGCAGTTCTTC.

This chain joins TRBV15 and TRBJ2-2; TRBD2 aligns across 9 bases. The CDR3 length is 17 residues. Germline V gene data show CDR1 as LNHNV and CDR2 as YYDKDF (reference sequence). V shed 1 base, J shed 5 bases, and the junction held 8 bases outside the gene matches. The CDR3 bases are TGTGCCACCAGCAGAGGATTAGCGGCGGGAGGGACCGGGGAGCTGTTTTTT. The encoded protein is CATSRGLAAGGTGELFF.

The chain combines TRBV7-2 with TRBJ1-2; 10 bases are a match to TRBD1. Germline V gene sequence: CDR1 SGHTA, CDR2 FQGNSA. The CDR3 spans 16 residues. The V and J ends lost 4 bases and 1 base, in that order; junction bases with no gene match: 6. This CDR3 reads CASSYSRTGGNYGYTF. The CDR3 DNA reads TGTGCCAGCAGCTATAGCCGGACAGGGGGTAACTATGGCTACACCTTC. The full variable domain, completed using reference TRBV7-2 and TRBJ1-2, is GAGVSQSPSNKVTEKGKDVELRCDPISGHTALYWYRQSLGQGLEFLIYFQGNSAPDKSGLPSDRFSAERTGGSVSTLTIQRTQQEDSAVYLCASSYSRTGGNYGYTFGSGTRLTVV.

Turning to this clone: Other DNA sequences within the sample encode an identical CDR3. The chain recombines TRBV28 with TRBJ1-1, with a possible D match to TRBD1 (5 bases). Deletions cut 6 bases from V and 2 bases from J, with 10 bases between. CDR3 length: 13 amino acids. Germline CDR1 is MDHEN and CDR2 is SYDVKM. The CDR3 loop is CASSLGGNTEAFF. The CDR3 DNA reads as TGTGCCAGCAGCCTGGGGGGTAACACTGAAGCTTTCTTT.

The chain uses TRBV28 and TRBJ1-1; 7 nucleotides line up with TRBD1. The CDR3 runs to 14 residues. V gave up 1 base and J gave up 4 bases; unmatched junction bases: 3. Germline CDR1 MDHEN, CDR2 SYDVKM. The CDR3 spells CASSLSGGSTEAFF. CDR3 in DNA: TGTGCCAGCAGTTTATCAGGGGGGAGCACTGAAGCTTTCTTT.

This clone was observed once. J is TRBJ2-2 and V is TRBV10-3; the D gene is possibly TRBD2 (7 bases). The CDR3 has 14 residues. Germline V gene lookup returns CDR1 ENHRY and CDR2 SYGVKD. V was clipped by 11 bases and J by 4 bases, with 17 bases between them. The CDR3 reads CAGTGGEGTGELFF. The CDR3 DNA is TGTGCCGGAACGGGGGGCGAGGGCACCGGGGAGCTGTTTTTT.

V gene TRBV28 combines with J gene TRBJ2-7, with D tentatively TRBD1 (5 bases). The germline CDR1 and CDR2 sequences are MDHEN and SYDVKM. The CDR3 has 16 amino acids. The V and J ends lost 6 bases and 3 bases respectively, with 21 bases between them. The CDR3 reads CASSQTPTGAHYEQYF. CDR3 in DNA: TGTGCCAGCAGCCAAACCCCAACAGGTGCTCACTACGAGCAGTACTTC. Drawing the rest from reference TRBV28 and TRBJ2-7, the complete variable domain is DVKVTQSSRYLVKRTGEKVFLECVQDMDHENMFWYRQDPGLGLRLIYFSYDVKMKEKGDIPEGYSVSREKKERFSLILESASTNQTSMYLCASSQTPTGAHYEQYFGPGTRLTVT.